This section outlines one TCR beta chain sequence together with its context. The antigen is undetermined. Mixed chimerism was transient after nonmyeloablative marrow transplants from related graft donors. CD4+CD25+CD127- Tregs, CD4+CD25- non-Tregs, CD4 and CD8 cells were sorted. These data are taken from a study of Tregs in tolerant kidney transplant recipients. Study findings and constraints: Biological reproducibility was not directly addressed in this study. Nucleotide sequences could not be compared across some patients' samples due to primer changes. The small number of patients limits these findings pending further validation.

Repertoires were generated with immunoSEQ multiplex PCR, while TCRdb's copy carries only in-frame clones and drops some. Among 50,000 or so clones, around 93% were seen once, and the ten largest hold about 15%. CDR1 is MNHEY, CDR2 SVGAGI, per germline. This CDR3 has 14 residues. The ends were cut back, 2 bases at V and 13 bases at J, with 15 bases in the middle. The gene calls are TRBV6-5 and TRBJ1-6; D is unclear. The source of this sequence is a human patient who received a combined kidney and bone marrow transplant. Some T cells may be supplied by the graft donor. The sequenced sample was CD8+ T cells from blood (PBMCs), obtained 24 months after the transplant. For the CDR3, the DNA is TGTGCCAGCAGTTACGGGCCGGAGGTTTCCCCCCTCCACTTT. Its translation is CASSYGPEVSPLHF.